A single sample gave rise to the 15 T cell receptor beta chains below, sequenced in a study of T cell responses to AZD1222 COVID-19 vaccine. This table comes from immunoSEQ multiplex PCR, and its TCRdb copy is limited to in-frame clones, with some not included. The profile shows approximately 130,000 clones, over 90% of them singletons. The sequenced sample was peripheral blood, obtained on day 0 of AZD1222 vaccination. These TCRs come from an adult in good health.

The chain combines TRBV6-5 with TRBJ1-1, with 10 bases aligning to TRBD1. Germline CDR1 reads MNHEY; CDR2 reads SVGAGI. The CDR3 sequence is 15 residues long. V was pared by 4 bases and J by 4 bases, with 6 bases of the junction left unmatched. CDR3 coding DNA: TGTGCCAGCAGTTCAGCCGGGACAGGGGTCACTGAAGCTTTCTTT. As protein: CASSSAGTGVTEAFF.

CDR3 DNA: TGCGCCAGCAGCCAAGGTGGCCGGGGCCCGAAAGGGACTGAAGCTTTCTTT. This translates into CASSQGGRGPKGTEAFF. V usage is TRBV4-1 and J usage is TRBJ1-1; tentatively, D is TRBD1 (5 bases). The CDR3 is 17 amino acids. Trimming cost V 1 base and J 5 bases, with 20 bases left between them. Germline V CDR1 and CDR2: MGHRA, YSYEKL.

This clone has only one observation. The genes are TRBV5-6 and TRBJ2-7; the D gene is possibly TRBD1 (6 bases). This CDR3 region has 14 residues. Germline V CDR1 and CDR2: SGHDT, YYEEEE. Trimming pared 4 bases from V and 3 bases from J, leaving 14 bases between. The CDR3 DNA reads as TGTGCCAGCAGCATAGAGGGGGTCCGCTACGAGCAGTACTTC. This encodes CASSIEGVRYEQYF.

The V call is TRBV19, the J call TRBJ2-5; a weak D match, TRBD1 (6 bases). The V end was cut by 4 bases, the J end by 2 bases, with 17 bases between. The CDR3 extends over 16 amino acids. CDR1 is LNHDA and CDR2 is SQIVND in the germline V gene (reference sequence). CDR3 loop: CASSTSFRGDQETQYF. The CDR3 DNA reads TGTGCCAGTAGTACCTCATTCAGGGGTGATCAAGAGACCCAGTACTTC. The full variable domain, in which reference TRBV19 and TRBJ2-5 provide the parts outside the CDR3, is DGGITQSPKYLFRKEGQNVTLSCEQNLNHDAMYWYRQDPGQGLRLIYYSQIVNDFQKGDIAEGYSVSREKKESFPLTVTSAQKNPTAFYLCASSTSFRGDQETQYFGPGTRLLVL.

The chain joins TRBV10-3 to TRBJ2-5; D not certain. Per germline, CDR1 ENHRY and CDR2 SYGVKD. CDR3 length equals 12 residues. The V gene lost 3 bases and the J gene lost 1 base, with 3 bases spanning the gap. The CDR3 reads CAISDIQETQYF. In nucleotides, the CDR3 is TGTGCCATCAGTGACATCCAAGAGACCCAGTACTTC.

The rearrangement links TRBV19 to TRBJ1-1; 7 bases match TRBD1. CDR3 length: 13 residues. The junction had 8 bases not matched to a gene; V was cut back by 5 bases and J by 8 bases. Germline CDR1 LNHDA, CDR2 SQIVND (reference sequence). The CDR3 DNA follows: TGTGCCAGTAGTGGTGAGGGGGCGCGGGAAGCTTTCTTT. Its translation is CASSGEGAREAFF.

This clone was observed once. The CDR3 loop reads CASSLYIQPQHF. For the CDR3, the DNA is TGTGCCAGCAGTTTATATATTCAGCCCCAGCATTTT. The rearrangement uses TRBV28 and TRBJ1-5, with D hard to call. Germline CDR1 MDHEN, CDR2 SYDVKM. The CDR3 contains 12 residues. V lost 1 base and J lost 6, with 4 bases in between. The entire variable domain, with the rest obtained from reference TRBV28 and TRBJ1-5, is as follows: DVKVTQSSRYLVKRTGEKVFLECVQDMDHENMFWYRQDPGLGLRLIYFSYDVKMKEKGDIPEGYSVSREKKERFSLILESASTNQTSMYLCASSLYIQPQHFGDGTRLSIL.

J is TRBJ2-3 and V is TRBV5-1; 13 bases map to TRBD2. Trimming cost V 6 bases and J 4 bases; bases outside gene matches: 8. This CDR3 contains 16 residues. The germline CDR1 and CDR2 sequences are SGHRS and YFSETQ. The CDR3 coding sequence is TGCGCCAGCACCCGCGGACTAGCGGGGGTGGCAGATACGCAGTATTTT. This translates into CASTRGLAGVADTQYF.

The chain links TRBV28 to TRBJ1-4, with 7 bases identical to TRBD1. Per germline, CDR1 MDHEN and CDR2 SYDVKM. The CDR3 is made up of 13 amino acids. V shed 6 bases and J 8 bases; nucleotides not matched to a gene: 6. As DNA, the CDR3 is TGTGCCAGCAGCCCCGGGACAGTAGAAAAACTGTTTTTT. Translated: CASSPGTVEKLFF.

The chain has TRBV5-1 and TRBJ1-1; 9 nucleotides line up with TRBD1. The CDR3 contains 14 residues. V was pared by 4 bases and J by 5 bases, with 6 bases of the junction left unmatched. The germline V gene encodes CDR1 SGHRS and CDR2 YFSETQ. The CDR3: CASSQQGAGTEAFF. The CDR3 DNA follows: TGCGCCAGCAGCCAACAGGGGGCTGGTACTGAAGCTTTCTTT.

The rearrangement joins TRBV6-6 to TRBJ1-2, with 9 bases identical to TRBD1. V lost 3 bases, J lost 6 bases, and 2 bases stayed unmatched. Germline V lookup: CDR1 MNHNY, CDR2 SVGAGI (reference sequence). This CDR3 has 13 amino acids. CDR3 amino acids: CASSYTGGHGYTF. The DNA for the CDR3 is TGTGCCAGCAGTTATACAGGGGGCCATGGCTACACCTTC.

J is TRBJ1-1 and V is TRBV7-2, with TRBD1 as a possible D gene (6 bases). The CDR3 covers 13 residues. The germline V gene has CDR1 SGHTA and CDR2 FQGNSA. Trimming cost V 3 bases and J 8 bases, with 13 bases left between them. CDR3 nucleotide sequence: TGTGCCAGCAGCTTTCTCGGGACAAACGAAGCTTTCTTT. This gives the protein CASSFLGTNEAFF.

This clone was observed a handful of times. The CDR3 loop is CASSLDRGALPGELFF. For the CDR3, the DNA is TGTGCCAGCAGCTTGGACAGGGGGGCGTTACCCGGGGAGCTGTTTTTT. The chain carries TRBV11-2 and TRBJ2-2; 10 nucleotides line up with TRBD1. Germline CDR1 SGHAT, CDR2 FQNNGV. V was pared by 3 bases and J by 6 bases, with 7 bases of the junction left unmatched. The CDR3 totals 16 residues. The full variable domain, in which reference TRBV11-2 and TRBJ2-2 provide the parts outside the CDR3, is EAGVAQSPRYKIIEKRQSVAFWCNPISGHATLYWYQQILGQGPKLLIQFQNNGVVDDSQLPKDRFSAERLKGVDSTLKIQPAKLEDSAVYLCASSLDRGALPGELFFGEGSRLTVL.

V gene TRBV5-4 combines with J gene TRBJ2-7, with 8 nucleotides matching TRBD2. CDR3 length equals 13 residues. CDR1 and CDR2 from the germline V gene are SGHNT and YYREEE (reference sequence). The V and J ends lost 5 bases and 3 bases, in that order; junction bases with no gene match: 4. This CDR3 reads CASRPGGNYEQYF. As DNA, the CDR3 is TGTGCCAGCAGGCCGGGGGGGAACTACGAGCAGTACTTC.

The CDR3 is CASSPDRAYEQYF. CDR3 nucleotides: TGTGCCAGCAGCCCAGACAGGGCCTACGAGCAGTACTTC. V gene TRBV6-6 combines with J gene TRBJ2-7, with 7 nucleotides matching TRBD1. The CDR3 contains 13 residues. J lost 2 bases, V lost 6 bases, and 4 bases had no gene match. Germline CDR1 reads MNHNY; CDR2 reads SVGAGI (reference sequence).